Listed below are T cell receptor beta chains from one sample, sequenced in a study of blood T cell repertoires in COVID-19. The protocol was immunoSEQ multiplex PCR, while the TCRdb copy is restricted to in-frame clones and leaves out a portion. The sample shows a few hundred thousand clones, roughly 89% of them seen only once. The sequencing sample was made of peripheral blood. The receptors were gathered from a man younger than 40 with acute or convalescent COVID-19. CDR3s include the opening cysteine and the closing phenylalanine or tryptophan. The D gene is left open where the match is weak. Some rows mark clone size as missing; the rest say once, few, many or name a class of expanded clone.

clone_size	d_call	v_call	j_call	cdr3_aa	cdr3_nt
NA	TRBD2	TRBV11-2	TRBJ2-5	CASSLSLAGGQETQYF	TGTGCCAGCAGCTTAAGTCTAGCGGGGGGGCAGGAGACCCAGTACTTC
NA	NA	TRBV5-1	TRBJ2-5	CASSLRQGRTETQYF	TGCGCCAGCAGCTTACGGCAGGGGCGGACTGAGACCCAGTACTTC
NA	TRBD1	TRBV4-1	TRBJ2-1	CASSQEGGQRYNEQFF	TGCGCCAGCAGCCAAGAAGGGGGACAGCGCTACAATGAGCAGTTCTTC
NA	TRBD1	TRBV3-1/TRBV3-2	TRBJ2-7	CASSQDALRDRVYEQYF	TGTGCCAGCAGCCAAGATGCCCTAAGGGACAGGGTTTACGAGCAGTACTTC
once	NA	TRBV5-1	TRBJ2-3	CASSLWQGKTADTQYF	TGCGCCAGCAGCTTGTGGCAGGGTAAAACGGCAGATACGCAGTATTTT
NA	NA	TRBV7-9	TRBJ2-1	CASSLVRANNEQFF	TGTGCCAGCAGCTTAGTCCGAGCTAACAATGAGCAGTTCTTC
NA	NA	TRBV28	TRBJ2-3	CASNPPPGRRGDTQYF	TGTGCCAGCAACCCGCCTCCGGGACGGCGGGGAGATACGCAGTATTTT
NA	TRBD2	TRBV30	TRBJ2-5	CAWRGLAGGYQETQYF	TGTGCCTGGAGAGGCCTAGCGGGGGGGTATCAAGAGACCCAGTACTTC
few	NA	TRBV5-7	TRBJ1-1	CASSLGSGSGSFF	TGTGCCAGCAGCTTGGGATCGGGATCCGGGTCTTTCTTT
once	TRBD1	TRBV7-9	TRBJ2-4	CASSRRQGAKNIQYF	TGTGCCAGCAGCCGAAGACAGGGGGCCAAAAACATTCAGTACTTC
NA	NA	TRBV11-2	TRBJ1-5	CASSLGTESNQPQHF	TGTGCCAGCAGCTTAGGAACAGAGAGCAATCAGCCCCAGCATTTT
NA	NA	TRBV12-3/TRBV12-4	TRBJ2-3	CASSQTRTQYF	TGTGCCAGCAGTCAGACTAGAACGCAGTATTTT
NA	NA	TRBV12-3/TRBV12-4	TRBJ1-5	CASVRDIRPQHF	TGTGCCAGCGTCCGGGACATTCGGCCCCAGCATTTT
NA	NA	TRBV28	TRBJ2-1	CASTPPQGLGSVF	TGTGCCAGCACCCCACCTCAGGGTTTGGGTTCAGTCTTC
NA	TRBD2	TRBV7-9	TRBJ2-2	CASSSGTSGNTGELFF	TGTGCCAGCAGCTCCGGGACTAGCGGGAACACCGGGGAGCTGTTTTTT
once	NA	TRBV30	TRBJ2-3	CAWSVAGGTQYF	TGTGCCTGGAGTGTGGCCGGGGGAACGCAGTATTTT
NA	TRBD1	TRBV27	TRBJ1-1	CASSAGTGIQAFF	TGTGCCAGCAGTGCCGGGACAGGGATTCAAGCTTTCTTT
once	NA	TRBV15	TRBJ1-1	CATCGFEACTEAFF	TGTGCCACCTGTGGGTTCGAGGCTTGCACTGAAGCTTTCTTT
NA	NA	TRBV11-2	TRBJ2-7	CASSPMYRAMSYEQYF	TGTGCCAGCAGCCCCATGTACAGGGCTATGTCCTACGAGCAGTACTTC
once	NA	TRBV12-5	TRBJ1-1	CASGTGLFDTEAFF	TGTGCTAGTGGTACGGGACTTTTCGACACTGAAGCTTTCTTT
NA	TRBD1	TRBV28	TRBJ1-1	CATKTGQGNTEAFF	TGTGCCACCAAGACGGGACAGGGGAACACTGAAGCTTTCTTT
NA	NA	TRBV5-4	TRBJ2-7	CASSSYPKGQGSYEQYF	TGTGCCAGCAGCTCCTATCCTAAGGGGCAGGGCTCCTACGAGCAGTACTTC
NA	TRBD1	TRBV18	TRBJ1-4	CASAGAQGRSEKLFF	TGTGCCAGCGCCGGAGCACAGGGGCGGAGTGAAAAACTGTTTTTT
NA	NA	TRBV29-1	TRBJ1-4	CSVLGATNEKLFF	TGCAGCGTTCTGGGAGCGACTAATGAAAAACTGTTTTTT
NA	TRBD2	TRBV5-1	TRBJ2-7	CASSSLSSGRDEQYF	TGCGCCAGCAGCTCCCTCTCGAGCGGGAGAGACGAGCAGTACTTC
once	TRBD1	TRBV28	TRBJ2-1	CASRYRGTYNEQFF	TGTGCCAGCAGGTACAGGGGGACCTACAATGAGCAGTTCTTC
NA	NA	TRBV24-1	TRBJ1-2	CATRADGDSAGYTF	TGTGCCACCAGGGCCGACGGGGATAGTGCTGGCTACACCTTC
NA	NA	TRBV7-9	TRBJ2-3	CASSLVSPGTDTQYF	TGTGCCAGCAGCTTAGTATCCCCAGGCACAGATACGCAGTATTTT
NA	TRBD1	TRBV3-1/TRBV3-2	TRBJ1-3	CASSPQQEGAIGNTIYF	TGTGCCAGCAGCCCGCAACAGGAGGGGGCAATCGGAAACACCATATATTTT
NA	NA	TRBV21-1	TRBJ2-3	CASSPTQGGHDTDTQYF	TGTGCCAGCAGCCCCACCCAGGGAGGCCACGACACAGATACGCAGTATTTT
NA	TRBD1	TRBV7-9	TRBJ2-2	CASTQGARTGELFF	TGTGCCAGCACCCAGGGGGCGCGAACCGGGGAGCTGTTTTTT
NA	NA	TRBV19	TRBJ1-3	CASSGQRTIYF	TGTGCCAGTAGCGGACAGAGAACCATATATTTT
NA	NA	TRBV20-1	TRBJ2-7	CSASRGVSYEQYF	TGCAGTGCTAGTCGCGGGGTCTCCTACGAGCAGTACTTC
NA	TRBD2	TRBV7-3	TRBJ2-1	CASSLMGLAGEGEQFF	TGTGCCAGCAGCTTAATGGGACTAGCGGGAGAGGGTGAGCAGTTCTTC